This T cell receptor beta chain came from a study of blood T cell repertoires in COVID-19. Study-wide background: COVID-19 samples from acute and convalescent phases originated in the United States, Italy and Spain. PBMCs, B-cell-depleted T cells, or T cells were the source of the cDNA or gDNA that made up the material.

In the original processing: Counts of nucleated cells, estimated from reference gene primer amplification, were obtained. Profiled with immunoSEQ multiplex PCR; TCRdb holds only in-frame clones, not every one. The D gene and trimming were derived from the DNA, and the V and J assignments and clone size from that table. The sample has 45,000 to 65,000 clones, about 90% seen once. Trimming stripped 11 bases from V and 1 base from J, with 15 bases between. This CDR3 spans 15 amino acids. A single count supports this clone. The source is a man older than 75 in a cohort sampled during active COVID-19. The sample taken for sequencing was peripheral blood. J is TRBJ1-6 and V is TRBV23-1; TRBD1 might be the D (5 bases). TRBV23-1 is reported as an ORF; its role is uncertain. CDR3 coding DNA: TGCGCCGGAAAAAGGGGCAGTTCCTATAATTCACCCCTCCACTTT. Protein sequence: CAGKRGSSYNSPLHF.